This T cell receptor (beta chain) derives from a study of shared clonotypes between healthy human individuals. The CDR3 extends over 15 amino acids. CDR1 SNHLY and CDR2 FYNNEI come from the germline V gene. The V end lost 6 bases, the J end lost 1 base, and 14 bases lay between the germline ends. Broader study findings: Generation probabilities of non-shared clonotypes were lower (relative to those shared by all four donors).

Replicate PCRs for sorted subsets used around 200 ng DNA; this equaled 30,000 to 35,000 T cell genomes. The protocol was immunoSEQ multiplex PCR, while the TCRdb copy is restricted to in-frame clones and leaves out a portion. This repertoire shows about 2.1 million clones, roughly 91% found once; its top ten account for roughly 1.7%. This clone was counted a single time. Its cognate antigen is unknown. CD8 cells classed as naive were CD45RO-negative and positively selected for CCR7, excluding terminally differentiated effector memory CD45RA+ cells. This clonotype was sampled from a young man in good health. Some clones in this sample may be carry-over from other donors' samples. This chain connects TRBV2 to TRBJ2-3; tentative D call: TRBD2 (6 bases). The sequenced sample was naive CD8+ T cells from PBMCs. Here the CDR3 reads CASRPRSGRTDTQYF. The CDR3 DNA reads as TGTGCCAGCAGACCTCGTAGCGGCCGCACAGATACGCAGTATTTT.